The clone carrying this T cell receptor (beta chain) showed up just once. The antigen is undetermined. The sample is drawn from a study of CD8 T cells in Susac syndrome. Germline V gene data show CDR1 as MNHEY and CDR2 as SMNVEV (reference sequence). The V and J ends lost 6 bases and 1 base respectively, with 16 bases between them. The CDR3 runs 16 residues. Study-wide results and limits: It was acknowledged by the study that relatively few individuals were included in its TCR sequencing and HLA analysis. Susac CD8+ clonal expansion peaked in TEMRA cells and active patients.

An input of roughly 0.45 to 1 ug of RNA was subjected to reverse transcription using random hexamers. Coverage of TCR beta CDR3 amplification by immunoSEQ multiplex PCR extended to 54 Vbeta and 13 Jbeta. One entry per CDR3 protein, called by TCRdb with MiXCR from the immunoSEQ multiplex PCR reads. The sample lists approximately 83,000 distinct CDR3 sequences; nearly 95% were seen once. Sample: CD8+ T cells from PBMCs. The sequence derives from a human donor with Susac syndrome. The rearrangement joins TRBV27 to TRBJ1-5, with D hard to call. In DNA, the CDR3 is TGTGCCAGCAGGGGCCTGGCTGGTGGGAGCAATCAGCCCCAGCATTTT. Translated: CASRGLAGGSNQPQHF.